A single sample gave rise to the 9 T cell receptor beta chains below, sequenced in a study of CD8 T cells in ankylosing spondylitis. Study-level findings and limits: A motif in TCR beta, a set of 8 or 9 highly homologous variants, appeared characteristic of ankylosing spondylitis blood.

No cognate antigen is known for these TCRs. TCRdb recomputed calls from the 5' RACE reads with MiXCR, one row per CDR3 protein. The sample consists of 700,000 or so distinct CDR3 sequences, 15% to 20% of them appearing once. Sequenced sample: blood, either unsorted or a sorted T cell fraction (not recorded which). Receptor source: a male donor with ankylosing spondylitis.

This clonotype showed up many times. The rearrangement uses TRBV4-1 and TRBJ1-5; perhaps TRBD1 as D (6 bases). The CDR3 loop spans 16 amino acids. Trimming left V 8 bases short and J 6 bases short, with 23 bases between. Looked up from germline, CDR1 is MGHRA and CDR2 is YSYEKL. CDR3 sequence: CASDQRGTRGSQPQHF. In nucleotides, the CDR3 is TGCGCCAGCGATCAGAGGGGGACCAGGGGCAGTCAGCCCCAGCATTTT.

The J gene is TRBJ2-5, the V gene TRBV20-1; 11 bases are a match to TRBD1. The germline V gene has CDR1 DFQATT and CDR2 SNEGSKA (reference sequence). The CDR3 loop spans 15 amino acids. With V trimmed by 4 bases and J by 4 bases, 8 bases remained unmatched. The CDR3 here is CSATQGTGGAETQYF. The CDR3 coding sequence is TGCAGTGCTACCCAGGGGACAGGGGGGGCAGAGACCCAGTACTTC.

The J gene is TRBJ2-1, the V gene TRBV20-1; TRBD2 matches 7 bases. With V trimmed by 6 bases and J by 0 bases, 8 bases remained unmatched. CDR1 is DFQATT and CDR2 is SNEGSKA in the germline V gene (reference sequence). The CDR3 covers 15 residues. The CDR3 DNA reads TGCAGTGCCCCTAGCGGAGGAAGCTCCTACAATGAGCAGTTCTTC. Protein product: CSAPSGGSSYNEQFF.

This clonotype has just a few counts. This sequence joins TRBV20-1 and TRBJ2-1, with TRBD2 matching 11 bases. This CDR3 has 15 residues. V lost 1 base, J lost 6 bases, and 5 bases stayed unmatched. The V gene's germline CDR1 is DFQATT and CDR2 SNEGSKA (reference sequence). CDR3 loop: CSARATSGNFNEQFF. For the CDR3, the DNA is TGCAGTGCTAGAGCGACTAGCGGGAACTTCAATGAGCAGTTCTTC.

The rearrangement uses TRBV6-5 and TRBJ1-1; 7 nucleotides agree with TRBD1. Germline CDR1 is MNHEY and CDR2 is SVGAGI. CDR3 length equals 14 residues. Unmatched junction bases numbered 11, after V lost 7 bases and J lost 6 bases. The CDR3 loop is CASNLREQGAEAFF. The CDR3 coding sequence is TGTGCCAGCAATTTACGGGAGCAGGGGGCTGAAGCTTTCTTT.

CDR3 in DNA: TGCAGCGTTGGCCTGGGGGACAGGGTTCGGTACTTC. It codes for CSVGLGDRVRYF. The chain employs TRBV29-1 and TRBJ2-7; 9 bases are shared with TRBD1. The V gene end was trimmed by 4 bases and the J gene end by 12 bases; junction bases not matched to a gene: 10. Germline V gene data show CDR1 as SQVTM and CDR2 as ANQGSEA. The CDR3 is made up of 12 amino acids.

CDR3 sequence (DNA): TGCGCCAGCAGCTTGGCCGTCTGGTCAGGGGGCCCCCACACTGAAGCTTTCTTT. This codes for CASSLAVWSGGPHTEAFF. The V call is TRBV5-1, the J call TRBJ1-1, with TRBD1 matching over 8 bases. Germline V lookup: CDR1 SGHRS, CDR2 YFSETQ. The CDR3 sequence is 18 residues long. The J segment lost 3 bases and the V segment lost 0 bases, leaving 13 bases of the junction unmatched.

This clonotype was observed a few times. In nucleotides, the CDR3 is TGCAGTGCTAGAGACGCTGAGCGGGGACACACAGATACGCAGTATTTT. This encodes CSARDAERGHTDTQYF. V usage is TRBV20-1 and J usage is TRBJ2-3; D might be TRBD2 (7 bases). The CDR3 length is 16 residues. V dropped 0 bases and J dropped 2 bases, with 15 bases sitting between them. The germline V gene has CDR1 DFQATT and CDR2 SNEGSKA (reference sequence).

The rearrangement uses TRBV3-1 and TRBJ2-4, with D perhaps matching TRBD1 (6 bases). The CDR3 is 15 amino acids. Germline V gene data show CDR1 as LGHDT and CDR2 as YNNKEL (reference sequence). V lost 5 bases to trimming and J lost 0 bases, with 11 bases between them. CDR3 in DNA: TGTGCCAGCAGCACCTCAGGGGTAGCCAAAAACATTCAGTACTTC. This codes for CASSTSGVAKNIQYF.